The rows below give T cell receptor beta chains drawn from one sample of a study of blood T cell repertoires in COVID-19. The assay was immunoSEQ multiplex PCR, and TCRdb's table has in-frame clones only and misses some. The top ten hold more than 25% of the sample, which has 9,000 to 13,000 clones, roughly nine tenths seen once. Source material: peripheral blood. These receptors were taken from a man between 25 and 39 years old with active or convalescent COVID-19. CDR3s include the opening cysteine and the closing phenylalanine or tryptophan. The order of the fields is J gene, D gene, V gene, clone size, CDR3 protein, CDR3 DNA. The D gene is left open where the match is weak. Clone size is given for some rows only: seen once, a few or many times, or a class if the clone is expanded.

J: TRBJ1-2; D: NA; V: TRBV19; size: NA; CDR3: CASSPPGAGYTF; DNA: TGTGCCAGTAGTCCCCCCGGAGCGGGCTACACCTTC
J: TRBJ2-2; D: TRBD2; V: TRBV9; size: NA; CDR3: CASSESRQVSGVTGELFF; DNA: TGTGCCAGCAGCGAAAGCCGACAGGTTAGCGGGGTCACCGGGGAGCTGTTTTTT
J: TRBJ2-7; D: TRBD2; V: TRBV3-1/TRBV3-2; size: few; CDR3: CASSKGTSGGYEQYF; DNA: TGTGCCAGCAGCAAAGGGACTAGCGGGGGCTACGAGCAGTACTTC
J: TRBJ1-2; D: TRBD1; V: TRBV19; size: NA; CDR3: CASSIDSGGAIGYTF; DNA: TGTGCCAGTAGTATAGACTCAGGGGGCGCGATCGGCTACACCTTC
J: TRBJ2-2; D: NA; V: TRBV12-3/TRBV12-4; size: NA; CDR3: CASSTFLGGELFF; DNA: TGTGCCAGCAGTACCTTTCTCGGCGGGGAGCTGTTTTTT
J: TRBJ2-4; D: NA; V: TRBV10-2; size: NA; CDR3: CASSDQGGNIQYF; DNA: TGCGCCAGCAGTGATCAGGGAGGAAACATTCAGTACTTC
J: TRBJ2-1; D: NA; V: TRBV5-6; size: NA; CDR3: CASSDDFGGGDEQFF; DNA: TGTGCCAGCAGCGACGATTTTGGTGGCGGCGATGAGCAGTTCTTC
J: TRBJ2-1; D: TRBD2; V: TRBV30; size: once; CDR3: CAWTKRGVNEQFF; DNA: TGTGCCTGGACAAAGCGGGGGGTGAATGAGCAGTTCTTC
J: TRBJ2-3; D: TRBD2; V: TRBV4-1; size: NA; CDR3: CASSQTSGGKGDTQYF; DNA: TGCGCCAGCAGCCAGACTAGCGGGGGGAAGGGTGATACGCAGTATTTT
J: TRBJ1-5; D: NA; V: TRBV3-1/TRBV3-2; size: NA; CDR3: CASSQGEGYFQPQHF; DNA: TGTGCCAGCAGCCAAGGGGAGGGTTATTTTCAGCCCCAGCATTTT
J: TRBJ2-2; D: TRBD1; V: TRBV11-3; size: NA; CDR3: CASSDRVDSNTGELFF; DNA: TGTGCCAGCAGCGACAGGGTCGATAGTAACACCGGGGAGCTGTTTTTT
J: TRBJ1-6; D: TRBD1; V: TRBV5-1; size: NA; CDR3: CASSGSDREESPLHF; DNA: TGCGCCAGCAGCGGATCGGACAGGGAAGAATCACCCCTCCACTTT
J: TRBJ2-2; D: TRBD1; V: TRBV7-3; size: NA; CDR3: CASSFRQGPTGELFF; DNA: TGTGCCAGCAGCTTTCGACAGGGGCCCACCGGGGAGCTGTTTTTT
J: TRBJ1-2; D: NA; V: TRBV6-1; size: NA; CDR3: CASSEEGRNYGYTF; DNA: TGTGCCAGCAGTGAAGAGGGGCGGAACTATGGCTACACCTTC
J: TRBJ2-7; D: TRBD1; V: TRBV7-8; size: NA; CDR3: CASSFGDSSSYEQYF; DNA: TGTGCCAGCAGCTTCGGGGACAGCTCCTCCTACGAGCAGTACTTC
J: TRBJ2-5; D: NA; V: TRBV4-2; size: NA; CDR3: CASSQERSSLGETQYF; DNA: TGTGCCAGCAGCCAAGAAAGGTCTAGTTTGGGAGAGACCCAGTACTTC
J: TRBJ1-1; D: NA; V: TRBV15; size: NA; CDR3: CATSRAGDMREAFF; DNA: TGTGCCACCAGCAGAGCAGGGGACATGAGAGAAGCTTTCTTT
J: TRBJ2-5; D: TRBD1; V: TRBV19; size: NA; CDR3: CASSEQGETQYF; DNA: TGTGCCAGTAGTGAACAGGGGGAGACCCAGTACTTC
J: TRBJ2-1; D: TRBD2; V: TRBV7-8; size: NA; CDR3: CASSPRTSGGDEQFF; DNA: TGTGCCAGCAGCCCAAGGACTAGCGGGGGTGATGAGCAGTTCTTC
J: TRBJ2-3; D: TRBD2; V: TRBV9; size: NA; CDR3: CASSVASSGVTDTQYF; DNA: TGTGCCAGCAGCGTAGCCTCTAGCGGGGTGACAGATACGCAGTATTTT
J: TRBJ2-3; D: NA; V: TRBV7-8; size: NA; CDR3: CASSLAPQTDTQYF; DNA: TGTGCCAGCAGCCTCGCCCCGCAGACAGATACGCAGTATTTT
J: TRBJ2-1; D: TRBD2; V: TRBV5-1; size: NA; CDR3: CASSLVVLAGVSYNEQFF; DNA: TGCGCCAGCAGCTTGGTCGTTCTAGCGGGGGTCTCCTACAATGAGCAGTTCTTC
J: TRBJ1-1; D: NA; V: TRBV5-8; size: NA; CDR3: CASSPVANTEAFF; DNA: TGTGCCAGCAGCCCGGTTGCGAACACTGAAGCTTTCTTT
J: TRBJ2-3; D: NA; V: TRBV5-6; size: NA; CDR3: CASSSTAWGGAVSDTQYF; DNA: TGTGCCAGCAGCTCGACCGCTTGGGGGGGGGCAGTGTCAGATACGCAGTATTTT
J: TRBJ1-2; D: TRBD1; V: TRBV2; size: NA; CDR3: CASRYGTGLNYGYTF; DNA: TGTGCCAGCAGATACGGGACAGGACTTAACTATGGCTACACCTTC
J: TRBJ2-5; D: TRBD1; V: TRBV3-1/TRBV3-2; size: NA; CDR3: CASSRQAGTEETQYF; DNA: TGTGCCAGCAGCCGCCAAGCCGGGACAGAAGAGACCCAGTACTTC
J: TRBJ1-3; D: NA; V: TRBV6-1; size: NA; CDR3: CASSESLGDSGNTIYF; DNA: TGTGCCAGCAGTGAATCCCTGGGAGACTCTGGAAACACCATATATTTT
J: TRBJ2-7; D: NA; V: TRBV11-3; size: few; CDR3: CASSQITSAGRNEQYF; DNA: TGTGCCAGCAGCCAGATAACGAGTGCAGGGCGGAACGAGCAGTACTTC
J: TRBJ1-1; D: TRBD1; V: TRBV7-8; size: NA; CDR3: CASSLAGQGGTEAFF; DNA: TGTGCCAGCAGCTTAGCCGGACAGGGGGGCACTGAAGCTTTCTTT
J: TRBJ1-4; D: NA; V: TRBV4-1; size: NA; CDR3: CASSQQSTRGEKLFF; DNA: TGCGCCAGCAGCCAACAATCCACCCGGGGTGAAAAACTGTTTTTT
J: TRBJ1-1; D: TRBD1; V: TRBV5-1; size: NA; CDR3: CASSDGDSYTEAFF; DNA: TGCGCCAGCAGCGACGGGGACAGTTACACTGAAGCTTTCTTT
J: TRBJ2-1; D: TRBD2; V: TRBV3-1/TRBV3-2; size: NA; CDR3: CASSPSGGSSYNEQFF; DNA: TGTGCCAGCAGCCCGAGCGGGGGGAGCTCCTACAATGAGCAGTTCTTC
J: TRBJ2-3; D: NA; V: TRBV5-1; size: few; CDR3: CASSSGQYTDTQYF; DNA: TGCGCCAGCAGCAGTGGACAGTACACAGATACGCAGTATTTT
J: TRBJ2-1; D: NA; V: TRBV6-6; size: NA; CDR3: CASTVTRVYNEQFF; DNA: TGTGCCAGCACTGTTACTCGTGTGTACAATGAGCAGTTCTTC
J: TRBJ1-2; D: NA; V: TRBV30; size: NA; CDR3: CAWTPTTTNYGYTF; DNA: TGTGCCTGGACCCCGACAACCACTAACTATGGCTACACCTTC
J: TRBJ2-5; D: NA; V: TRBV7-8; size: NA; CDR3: CASSASVGGAKTQYF; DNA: TGTGCCAGCAGCGCCTCGGTTGGGGGGGCTAAGACCCAGTACTTC
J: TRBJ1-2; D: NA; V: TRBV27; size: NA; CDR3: CASSSTRTGMGGYTF; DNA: TGTGCCAGCAGTTCGACCCGTACAGGGATGGGAGGCTACACCTTC
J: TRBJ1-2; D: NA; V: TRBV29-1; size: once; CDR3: CSVGLLPHGYGYTF; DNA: TGCAGCGTTGGACTCCTCCCTCATGGCTATGGCTACACCTTC
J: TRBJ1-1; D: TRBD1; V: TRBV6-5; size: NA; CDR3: CASGQGRNTEAFF; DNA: TGTGCCAGCGGACAGGGGAGGAACACTGAAGCTTTCTTT
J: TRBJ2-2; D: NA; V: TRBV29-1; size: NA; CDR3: CSARDNANTGELFF; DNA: TGCAGCGCCCGGGACAATGCGAACACCGGGGAGCTGTTTTTT
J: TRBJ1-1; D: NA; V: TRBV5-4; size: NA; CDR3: CASSISRGPGEAFF; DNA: TGTGCCAGCAGCATAAGCAGGGGTCCTGGGGAAGCTTTCTTT
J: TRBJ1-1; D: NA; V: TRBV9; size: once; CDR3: CASSVAVTGDTEAFF; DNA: TGTGCCAGCAGCGTAGCTGTGACAGGAGACACTGAAGCTTTCTTT
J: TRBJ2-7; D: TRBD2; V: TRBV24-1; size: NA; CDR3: CATSDPTSGGANEAYEQYF; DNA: TGTGCCACCAGTGACCCGACTAGCGGGGGGGCCAACGAGGCCTACGAGCAGTACTTC
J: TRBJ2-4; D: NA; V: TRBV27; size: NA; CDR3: CASRLPTPPGEAKNIQYF; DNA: TGTGCCAGCAGACTACCGACCCCTCCCGGGGAAGCCAAAAACATTCAGTACTTC
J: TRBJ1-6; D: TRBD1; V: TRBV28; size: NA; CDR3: CASSLSRGNSPLHF; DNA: TGTGCCAGCAGTCTTTCCAGGGGGAATTCACCCCTCCACTTT
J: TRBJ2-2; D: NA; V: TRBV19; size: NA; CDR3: CASSMSENTGELFF; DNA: TGTGCCAGTAGTATGAGCGAAAACACCGGGGAGCTGTTTTTT
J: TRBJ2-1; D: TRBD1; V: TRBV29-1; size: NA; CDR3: CSVTTGGRGNEQFF; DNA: TGCAGCGTCACTACAGGGGGCAGGGGCAATGAGCAGTTCTTC
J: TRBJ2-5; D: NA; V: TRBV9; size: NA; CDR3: CASSVAGGGGETQYF; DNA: TGTGCCAGCAGCGTAGCCGGCGGTGGGGGGGAGACCCAGTACTTC
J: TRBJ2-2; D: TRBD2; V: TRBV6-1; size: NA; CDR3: CASSEDPSGTAGELFF; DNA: TGTGCCAGCAGTGAAGATCCTAGCGGGACAGCCGGGGAGCTGTTTTTT
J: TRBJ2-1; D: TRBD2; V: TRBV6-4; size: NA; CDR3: CASSERAGGPDEQFF; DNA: TGTGCCAGCAGTGAGCGGGCGGGGGGGCCAGATGAGCAGTTCTTC
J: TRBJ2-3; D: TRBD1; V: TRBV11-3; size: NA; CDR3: CASSLGGQGGGHTDTQYF; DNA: TGTGCCAGCAGCTTAGGGGGACAGGGAGGAGGACACACAGATACGCAGTATTTT
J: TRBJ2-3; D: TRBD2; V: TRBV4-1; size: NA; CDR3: CASSQAQAGPPGTQYF; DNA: TGCGCCAGCAGCCAAGCCCAAGCGGGGCCTCCAGGTACGCAGTATTTT
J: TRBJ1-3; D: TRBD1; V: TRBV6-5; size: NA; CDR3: CASKTGTLSGNTIYF; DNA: TGTGCCAGCAAGACAGGGACGCTCTCTGGAAACACCATATATTTT